One sample yielded the 31 T cell receptor beta chains listed below, sequenced in a study of identifying expanded T cells in peripheral blood. Generated by immunoSEQ multiplex PCR, the TCRdb table keeps only in-frame clones and is missing some. The sample consists of over 100,000 clones, approximately 89% of them appearing once. Sequences were obtained from blood. The receptor source for this set is a person aged 18 to 75 in good health.

This clone turned up a few times. The chain recombines TRBV29-1 with TRBJ1-4; 8 nucleotides match TRBD1. The CDR3 runs 13 residues. V trimming: 6 bases; J trimming: 8 bases; junction bases outside the gene matches: 8. CDR1 SQVTM and CDR2 ANQGSEA come from the germline V gene. This chain's CDR3 is CSVKDRGREKLFF. Here the CDR3 DNA reads TGCAGCGTAAAAGACAGGGGCCGAGAAAAACTGTTTTTT.

The V gene is TRBV7-9, the J gene TRBJ1-5; D may be TRBD1 (5 bases). The CDR3 runs to 15 residues. Trimming took off 3 bases at V and 4 bases at J, with 13 bases between the two ends. Germline V gene sequence: CDR1 SEHNR, CDR2 FQNEAQ (reference sequence). The chain's CDR3 is CASSLWQGRNQPQHF. The CDR3 DNA is TGTGCCAGCAGCTTGTGGCAGGGTAGAAATCAGCCCCAGCATTTT.

The chain uses TRBV9 and TRBJ2-4; TRBD2 aligns across 10 bases. Trimming took 3 bases from V and 5 from J; bases not matched to a gene: 5. The CDR3 loop spans 15 amino acids. The germline gives CDR1 SGDLS, CDR2 YYNGEE. The CDR3 region is CASSAEGLAENIQYF. The CDR3 nucleotides read TGTGCCAGCAGCGCAGAAGGACTAGCGGAAAACATTCAGTACTTC.

The V gene is TRBV9, the J gene TRBJ2-3; D is perhaps TRBD1 or TRBD2 (5 bases each). Germline lookup yields CDR1 SGDLS and CDR2 YYNGEE. This CDR3 region has 16 residues. V was pared by 3 bases and J by 0 bases, with 14 bases between. This chain's CDR3 is CASSGKRRDSTDTQYF. CDR3 coding DNA: TGTGCCAGCAGCGGAAAACGTCGGGACAGCACAGATACGCAGTATTTT. The whole variable domain, remainder taken from reference TRBV9 and TRBJ2-3, is DSGVTQTPKHLITATGQRVTLRCSPRSGDLSVYWYQQSLDQGLQFLIQYYNGEERAKGNILERFSAQQFPDLHSELNLSSLELGDSALYFCASSGKRRDSTDTQYFGPGTRLTVL.

This clone was seen once. The chain couples TRBV6-6 to TRBJ1-5; 8 bases agree with TRBD1. V shed 6 bases, J shed 3 bases, and the junction held 10 bases outside the gene matches. The germline V gene encodes CDR1 MNHNY and CDR2 SVGAGI (reference sequence). This CDR3 has 16 amino acids. As DNA, the CDR3 is TGTGCCAGCAGGGGGACGCCGGGACAGGTCAATCAGCCCCAGCATTTT. The encoded protein is CASRGTPGQVNQPQHF.

This chain joins TRBV4-3 and TRBJ2-1; D might be TRBD2 (5 bases). The germline V gene has CDR1 LGHNA and CDR2 YSLEER. The CDR3 length is 14 residues. The V end lost 1 base, the J end lost 2 bases, and 6 bases lay between the germline ends. The CDR3 is CASSQGTPYNEQFF. In DNA form, the CDR3 reads TGCGCCAGCAGCCAAGGGACTCCCTACAATGAGCAGTTCTTC.

The chain links TRBV9 to TRBJ2-4; no firm D call. CDR1 and CDR2 (germline): SGDLS, YYNGEE. Trimming cost V 0 bases and J 8 bases, with 9 bases left between them. The CDR3 sequence is 13 residues long. The CDR3 bases are TGTGCCAGCAGCGTAGTAGGAGAATACATTCAGTACTTC. This codes for CASSVVGEYIQYF. The full variable domain, its missing parts supplied by reference TRBV9 and TRBJ2-4, is DSGVTQTPKHLITATGQRVTLRCSPRSGDLSVYWYQQSLDQGLQFLIQYYNGEERAKGNILERFSAQQFPDLHSELNLSSLELGDSALYFCASSVVGEYIQYFGAGTRLSVL.

On this clone: Other DNA variants within this sample encode the same CDR3. The V and J genes are TRBV7-3 and TRBJ2-5; the match to TRBD2 covers 11 bases. V trimming: 5 bases; J trimming: 5 bases; junction bases outside the gene matches: 4. Germline CDR1 is SGHTA and CDR2 is FQGTGA. This CDR3 spans 14 amino acids. CDR3 loop: CASSPGLAGETQYF. The CDR3 region has the DNA TGTGCCAGCAGCCCCGGACTAGCGGGTGAGACCCAGTACTTC.

The J gene is TRBJ1-4, the V gene TRBV7-9, with D maybe TRBD1 (6 bases). Germline V gene lookup returns CDR1 SEHNR and CDR2 FQNEAQ (reference sequence). This CDR3 spans 14 amino acids. V lost 5 bases and J lost 8, with 15 bases in between. The chain's CDR3 is CASSPPGAGEKLFF. In DNA, the CDR3 is TGTGCCAGCAGCCCCCCGGGGGCGGGCGAAAAACTGTTTTTT.

This clone appeared a few times. This chain connects TRBV6-1 to TRBJ1-5; D unresolved. Trimming left V 5 bases short and J 7 bases short, with 9 bases between. From germline, CDR1 is MNHNS and CDR2 SASEGT. The CDR3 consists of 12 residues. The CDR3 reads CASSRPAQPQHF. The CDR3 nucleotides are TGTGCCAGCAGTCGACCCGCCCAGCCCCAGCATTTT.

The DNA of the CDR3 is TGTGCCAGCAGTGAAGGGCTATTTCTGTTATGGACTGAAGCTTTCTTT. It codes for CASSEGLFLLWTEAFF. The chain joins TRBV2 to TRBJ1-1, with D hard to call. The CDR3 runs to 16 residues. The germline V and J ends were trimmed by 1 base and 5 bases, with 17 bases remaining between them. Germline V gives CDR1 SNHLY, CDR2 FYNNEI.

In this sample, this clone turned up once. The chain joins TRBV6-5 to TRBJ2-5; either TRBD1 or TRBD2 may supply D (7 bases each). The ends were cut back, 5 bases at V and 4 bases at J, with 14 bases in the middle. The CDR3 contains 14 residues. The germline V gene encodes CDR1 MNHEY and CDR2 SVGAGI. The CDR3 spells CASSPRGGRETQYF. The CDR3 DNA sequence: TGTGCCAGCAGTCCCAGGGGGGGCCGAGAGACCCAGTACTTC.

The chain links TRBV27 to TRBJ2-3; 7 bases line up with TRBD2. Germline CDR1 MNHEY, CDR2 SMNVEV (reference sequence). This CDR3 spans 15 amino acids. Trimming removed 5 bases from V and 1 base from J; junction bases left unmatched: 6. The CDR3 coding sequence is TGTGCCAGCAGTAACCCTAGCGGTGGCACAGATACGCAGTATTTT. This sequence encodes CASSNPSGGTDTQYF.

CDR3 nucleotide sequence: TGTGCCAGCAGCCAAGTCCCCAACAGGGGGCGCAGGGCTAATGAAAAACTGTTTTTT. It translates to CASSQVPNRGRRANEKLFF. J is TRBJ1-4 and V is TRBV4-2; 9 bases agree with TRBD1. Trimming at V came to 1 base and at J to 3 bases, leaving 12 bases not matched to a gene. CDR1 is LGHNA and CDR2 is YNFKEQ in the germline V gene. This CDR3 has 19 amino acids.

This chain connects TRBV30 to TRBJ1-1, with D uncertain. V gave up 3 bases and J gave up 5 bases, with 7 bases separating them. Germline CDR1 reads GTSNPN; CDR2 reads SVGIG (reference sequence). CDR3 length: 11 amino acids. The CDR3 DNA reads TGTGCCTGGAGCCTGGGTACTGAAGCTTTCTTT. Amino acid sequence: CAWSLGTEAFF.

This clone was recorded a few times. This rearrangement joins TRBV11-1 to TRBJ2-1; D remains unclear. Germline assignment: CDR1 SGHAT and CDR2 FQDESV (reference sequence). This CDR3 contains 15 residues. Trimming left V 5 bases short and J 8 bases short, with 19 bases between. The CDR3 sequence: CASSPAGRVGDEQFF. The CDR3 region has the DNA TGTGCCAGCAGCCCTGCCGGGCGCGTTGGGGATGAGCAGTTCTTC.

The chain links TRBV9 to TRBJ2-7; no clear D. The germline V and J ends were trimmed by 0 bases and 7 bases, with 14 bases remaining between them. Germline CDR1 and CDR2: SGDLS and YYNGEE. The CDR3 contains 14 residues. DNA of the CDR3: TGTGCCAGCAGCGTAGGATCGAATTCCGGGGAGCAGTACTTC. It encodes CASSVGSNSGEQYF.

J is TRBJ1-5 and V is TRBV19, with TRBD1 matching over 11 bases. The CDR3 is 15 amino acids. The V gene's germline CDR1 is LNHDA and CDR2 SQIVND (reference sequence). V lost 1 base to trimming and J lost 6 bases; unmatched junction nucleotides: 2. The CDR3 region has the DNA TGTGCCAGTAGTATAGGGACAGGGGGCGGTCAGCCCCAGCATTTT. Translation gives CASSIGTGGGQPQHF.

The V gene is TRBV21-1, the J gene TRBJ1-2. TRBV21-1 is listed as a pseudogene. The CDR3 is 14 residues long. This chain's CDR3 is CASTPGTTSYGYTF. CDR3 in DNA: TGTGCCAGCACCCCCGGGACTACGAGCTATGGCTACACCTTC.

The table lists this clone with a few counts. CDR3 amino acids: CASSLLGGRTRLSEQYF. In nucleotides, the CDR3 is TGTGCCAGCAGTTTATTGGGCGGGAGAACTCGACTTTCCGAGCAGTACTTC. The chain has TRBV27 and TRBJ2-7; 7 bases match TRBD2. V trimming: 1 base; J trimming: 6 bases; junction bases outside the gene matches: 15. Per germline, CDR1 MNHEY and CDR2 SMNVEV (reference sequence). The CDR3 runs to 17 residues.

This clone has a single count. The gene calls are TRBV6-6 and TRBJ2-6; D is unresolved. Per germline, CDR1 MNHNY and CDR2 SVGAGI (reference sequence). V was trimmed by 5 bases and J by 7 bases, leaving 15 bases between them. This CDR3 has 15 amino acids. In DNA, the CDR3 is TGTGCCAGCAGTACCCACCAATCTGTAGCCAACGTCCTGACTTTC. Its protein is CASSTHQSVANVLTF.

The chain has TRBV19 and TRBJ2-7; TRBD1 matches 11 bases. The germline CDR1 and CDR2 sequences are LNHDA and SQIVND (reference sequence). The CDR3 consists of 15 residues. The ends lost 3 bases at V and 6 bases at J; junction bases unmatched: 7. The CDR3 coding sequence is TGTGCCAGTAGTATCCCCCGGGACAGGGGGGGCGAGCAGTACTTC. This encodes CASSIPRDRGGEQYF.

This sequence joins TRBV14 and TRBJ2-7; D is perhaps TRBD1 or TRBD2 (5 bases each). The CDR3 is 16 amino acids. V lost 4 bases to trimming and J lost 4 bases, with 20 bases between them. Germline V gene sequence: CDR1 SGHDN, CDR2 FVKESK. CDR3 DNA: TGTGCCAGCAGCCCCGGGGCTAGCCTTCCCCAGTACGAGCAGTACTTC. It translates to CASSPGASLPQYEQYF.

The genes are TRBV29-1 and TRBJ1-1; D perhaps matches TRBD1 (6 bases). V lost 2 bases, J lost 0 bases, and 19 bases lay in between. CDR3 length: 17 residues. CDR1 SQVTM and CDR2 ANQGSEA come from the germline V gene. The CDR3: CSVELGGSVMVNTEAFF. In DNA form, the CDR3 reads TGCAGCGTTGAATTAGGGGGGAGCGTAATGGTGAACACTGAAGCTTTCTTT.

The V call is TRBV15, the J call TRBJ1-1; tentative D call: TRBD1 (5 bases). The CDR3 is 15 amino acids. Germline V CDR1 and CDR2: LNHNV, YYDKDF (reference sequence). V lost 5 bases and J lost 0, with 13 bases in between. The CDR3 loop reads CATSEGRPMNTEAFF. DNA for the CDR3: TGTGCCACCAGCGAGGGACGGCCTATGAACACTGAAGCTTTCTTT. Full variable domain (remainder filled in from reference TRBV15 and TRBJ1-1): DAMVIQNPRYQVTQFGKPVTLSCSQTLNHNVMYWYQQKSSQAPKLLFHYYDKDFNNEADTPDNFQSRRPNTSFCFLDIRSPGLGDTAMYLCATSEGRPMNTEAFFGQGTRLTVV.

This clone has more than one count but fewer than ten. This chain links TRBV27 with TRBJ2-7, with 8 bases that match TRBD2. CDR1 and CDR2 from the germline V gene are MNHEY and SMNVEV (reference sequence). There are 16 residues in the CDR3. Trimming removed 2 bases from V and 1 base from J; junction bases left unmatched: 7. The CDR3 loop reads CASSLTQAGASYEQYF. In DNA, the CDR3 is TGTGCCAGCAGTTTAACCCAAGCGGGGGCATCCTACGAGCAGTACTTC.

CDR3 sequence: CASSLGGPYNEQFF. The CDR3 bases are TGCGCCAGCAGCCTAGGTGGACCCTACAATGAGCAGTTCTTC. V usage is TRBV4-3 and J usage is TRBJ2-1; D not certain. Trimming shortened V by 4 bases and J by 2 bases, and 9 bases separated the two germline ends. CDR1 is LGHNA, CDR2 YSLEER, per germline. This CDR3 is 14 amino acids long.

The chain combines TRBV19 with TRBJ1-1, with a possible D match to TRBD1 (6 bases). V lost 9 bases, J lost 1 base, and 15 bases lay in between. The V gene's germline CDR1 is LNHDA and CDR2 SQIVND (reference sequence). This CDR3 has 14 residues. This chain's CDR3 is CASVPGTTNTEAFF. Here the CDR3 DNA reads TGTGCCAGCGTACCCGGGACAACGAACACTGAAGCTTTCTTT.

This clone was picked up one time. The chain joins TRBV28 to TRBJ1-1; 7 bases line up with TRBD1. Trimming cost V 10 bases and J 3 bases; bases outside gene matches: 8. The CDR3 runs to 13 residues. The germline gives CDR1 MDHEN, CDR2 SYDVKM. This chain's CDR3 is CATSQGGDTEAFF. CDR3 sequence (DNA): TGTGCCACCTCCCAGGGGGGGGACACTGAAGCTTTCTTT.

V and J are TRBV6-6 and TRBJ2-7; D gene unclear. With 7 bases removed from V and 3 bases from J, the gap between germline ends came to 10 bases. CDR1 MNHNY and CDR2 SVGAGI come from the germline V gene (reference sequence). The CDR3 spans 12 residues. CDR3: CASTASSYEQYF. DNA for the CDR3: TGTGCCAGCACCGCCAGCAGCTACGAGCAGTACTTC.

This clone is a singleton in its sample. This sequence joins TRBV28 and TRBJ2-7; 10 nucleotides align to TRBD1. With 7 bases clipped from V and 7 bases from J, the junction kept 13 bases outside the gene matches. The germline V gene encodes CDR1 MDHEN and CDR2 SYDVKM. The CDR3 loop spans 15 amino acids. For the CDR3, the DNA is TGTGCCAGCACCTCCCCGGGACAGGGGAATAGGGAGCAGTACTTC. Its protein is CASTSPGQGNREQYF.